The T cell receptor (beta chain) described here comes from a study of blood T cell repertoires in COVID-19. About the research overall: The analysed material was cDNA or gDNA that came from T cells, B-cell-depleted T cells, or PBMCs.

The V gene lost 7 bases and the J gene lost 10 bases, with 17 bases spanning the gap. This CDR3 comprises 13 residues. Germline CDR1 reads MNHEY; CDR2 reads SMNVEV (reference sequence). TCRdb keeps only in-frame clones here, not all; method: immunoSEQ multiplex PCR. Of a few hundred thousand clones in the sample, more than 75% were seen once. V usage is TRBV27 and J usage is TRBJ2-1; D possibly corresponds to TRBD2 (7 bases). The sequencing input was peripheral blood. The clonotype comes from a human donor with acute or convalescent COVID-19. The donor label of this sample is uncertain. The CDR3 region is CASTGVGGHEQFF. CDR3 in DNA: TGTGCCAGCACAGGAGTGGGGGGGCACGAGCAGTTCTTC.